This T cell receptor beta chain was captured by sequencing in a study of T cells after yellow fever vaccination. On the study more broadly: It was SMART-Seq v4 Ultra Low Input that prepared the fractions with low cell numbers.

After removal of 6 bases from V and 3 bases from J, the junction contained 3 bases not matched to a gene. Germline V gives CDR1 SNHLY, CDR2 FYNNEI. CDR3 size: 14 residues. Each CDR3 protein is one row after TCRdb ran MiXCR on the 5' RACE reads. The sample gives 250,000 to 400,000 distinct CDR3 sequences, 3.5% to 4.5% of which show up once; just under 20% is in the top ten. This clonotype was counted many times. The material was PBMCs, obtained 15 days after the yellow fever booster vaccination. The rearrangement joins TRBV2 to TRBJ2-3, with 10 nucleotides matching TRBD2. The sequence was collected from a man younger than 30 who received the YFV17D yellow fever vaccine. The CDR3 here is CASRAGGWTDTQYF. CDR3 nucleotide sequence: TGTGCCAGCAGAGCGGGGGGGTGGACAGATACGCAGTATTTT.